One and the same sample provided the 8 T cell receptor beta chains below, sequenced in a study of blood T cell repertoires in COVID-19. The table came from immunoSEQ multiplex PCR; TCRdb's copy has only in-frame clones and leaves some out. The sample gives about 180,000 clones, more than 75% of which show up once; roughly 8.7% is in the top ten. The material sequenced was PBMCs or T cells enriched from blood (not recorded which). The receptors stem from a woman in her twenties or thirties who had recovered from COVID-19.

The chain joins TRBV4-2 to TRBJ1-1; the D gene is possibly TRBD1 (5 bases). CDR1 is LGHNA and CDR2 is YNFKEQ in the germline V gene. V lost 8 bases and J 0 bases, leaving 10 bases between the germline ends. The CDR3 is 13 residues long. Here the CDR3 reads CASSGGMNTEAFF. The CDR3 DNA reads TGTGCCAGCTCGGGGGGAATGAACACTGAAGCTTTCTTT.

V usage is TRBV5-1 and J usage is TRBJ2-3, with D possibly matching TRBD1 (6 bases). The ends were cut back, 6 bases at V and 6 bases at J, with 14 bases in the middle. The V gene's germline CDR1 is SGHRS and CDR2 YFSETQ. The CDR3 extends over 13 amino acids. The CDR3, as DNA: TGCGCCAGCAACAGGGATGCTCAGGATACGCAGTATTTT. As protein: CASNRDAQDTQYF.

The rearrangement links TRBV21-1 to TRBJ2-7; TRBD2 reflects the table's D call only, with no check against the DNA. TRBV21-1 is a pseudogene. The CDR3 sequence is 16 residues long. CDR3 coding DNA: TGTGCCAGCAGCAAAGATGGGAGGAAGCCCACCTACGAGCAGTACTTC. Translating it yields CASSKDGRKPTYEQYF.

This clone was counted a single time. The chain combines TRBV19 with TRBJ2-2; tentative D call: TRBD2 (5 bases). From germline, CDR1 is LNHDA and CDR2 SQIVND (reference sequence). The V and J ends lost 7 bases and 4 bases respectively, with 13 bases between them. The CDR3 spans 14 residues. The CDR3 reads CASTLRGGTGELFF. CDR3 in DNA: TGTGCCAGTACCCTCCGGGGTGGCACCGGGGAGCTGTTTTTT.

This rearrangement joins TRBV5-1 to TRBJ2-6; a possible D gene is TRBD1 (5 bases). The V and J ends lost 4 bases and 0 bases respectively, with 8 bases between them. Germline CDR1 SGHRS, CDR2 YFSETQ. This CDR3 contains 15 residues. Here the CDR3 DNA reads TGCGCCAGCAGCACTGACAGCTCTGGGGCCAACGTCCTGACTTTC. Residues: CASSTDSSGANVLTF.

The chain has TRBV2 and TRBJ1-4; D is unresolved. With 7 bases removed from V and 4 bases from J, the gap between germline ends came to 16 bases. The length of the CDR3 is 15 residues. Looked up from germline, CDR1 is SNHLY and CDR2 is FYNNEI. The CDR3 region is CASNISPRSNEKLFF. The CDR3 nucleotides are TGTGCCAGCAACATCTCACCGAGGAGTAATGAAAAACTGTTTTTT.

The chain links TRBV5-5 to TRBJ1-1; 8 bases map to TRBD1. Germline values: CDR1 SGHKS, CDR2 YYEKEE (reference sequence). J gave up 7 bases and V 6 bases, and 11 bases lay outside the gene matches. The CDR3 runs to 14 residues. The CDR3 sequence: CASKGAETGVEAFF. CDR3 DNA: TGTGCCAGCAAAGGGGCCGAGACAGGGGTTGAAGCTTTCTTT.

The chain has TRBV5-4 and TRBJ1-2; 7 bases align to TRBD1. The CDR3 runs 13 residues. Germline CDR1 reads SGHNT; CDR2 reads YYREEE (reference sequence). After removal of 0 bases from V and 7 bases from J, the junction contained 3 bases not matched to a gene. This CDR3 reads CASSLGQGAGYTF. In nucleotides, the CDR3 is TGTGCCAGCAGCTTGGGACAGGGCGCTGGCTACACCTTC.